Here is one TCR beta chain with its context. In its sample, this clonotype was seen a few times. This receptor's antigen is unknown. Nothing much larger sits one base from this clone, and base qualities are not available. Every donor in the study was a healthy Caucasian. The twin cohort comprised three pairs of female monozygotic twins, all aged roughly 18 to 30 years. Peripheral blood mononuclear cells were the source from which RNA for the TCR libraries was isolated. The data were obtained in a study of identical twins (TCRdb year 2016). At the level of the whole study: To test whether fetal clonotypes persist, the study used deep sequencing on TCR alpha and beta repertoires from monozygotic twins, unrelated adults of various ages, and cord blood. Replicate twin experiments were performed at different times using different library preparation protocols to rule out contamination. Study-wide findings and limitations: The excess sharing between twins in beta out-of-frame sequences was weaker because fewer shared sequences reduced the signal-to-noise ratio. Invariant T cells such as MAIT and iNKT could partly confound zero-insertion analyses, though diverse VJ usage argued against this for most clonotypes. In monozygotic twins, recombination models systematically underestimated out-of-frame TCR alpha sharing, but the models matched the sharing seen between unrelated individuals. Because the same donors could not be followed over many years, conclusions were based on cross-sectional statistical analysis. Fewer insertions were carried by abundant cord blood beta clonotypes; a weaker similar trend was observed in young adult naive repertoires, while no such trend was observed in memory repertoires. Compared with coincidental sharing between unrelated individuals, out-of-frame TCR alpha sequences shared between twins had an excess of sequences with low generation probability.

Taken from the germline V gene, the CDR1 and CDR2 loops are LGHNA and YSLEER. Here V drops 4 bases and J drops 4 bases, and the junction holds 4 bases not matched to any gene. CDR3 length: 15 amino acids, cysteine to phenylalanine. Only the CDR3 region is kept as DNA, spanning 45 bases read in frame from base 1. The library was generated by 5' RACE. The instrument was an Illumina HiSeq 2000. Template switching added a universal primer binding site, and the final cDNA carried a unique molecular identifier that allowed TCR cDNA molecules to be counted accurately. First-strand cDNA for TCR alpha and beta chains was synthesized from specific primers in the conserved constant-segment region. To control for contamination, every cDNA library was double barcoded, receiving both a SMART-Mk sample barcode and Illumina barcodes. TruSeq adapter sequences, together with Illumina sample barcodes, were added in two successive PCR steps. TCR alpha and beta cDNA libraries were sequenced on the Illumina HiSeq platform with custom primers. As for the original processing: Raw reads were processed with MiGEC to extract unique molecular identifiers, and MiXCR was used to determine CDR3 positions. For each individual, recombination models were inferred using an EM algorithm with the repgenHMM and IGoR tools. Shared clonotype analysis was performed with the tcR package in R, normalizing sharing by the product of cloneset sizes. To study raw recombination without the effects of thymic and clonal selection, out-of-frame nonproductive sequences were analyzed. TCRdb trimmed the raw reads at Q25, called clones with MiXCR and kept productive beta chains. Every distinct CDR3 protein forms one entry, paired with its most common genes and DNA. These V and J calls derive from TCRdb rather than the authors' analysis. The sample table lists some 560,000 distinct CDR3 sequences, roughly 9.5% of them with a count of one. 3% of the sample goes to the ten largest clones.

The same specimen was also included in a second study, on yellow fever vaccine responses in identical twins. Looking at the second paper: According to the authors, in identical twins the way T cells responded to vaccination appeared partly convergent and partly personalized. The study precisely tracked vaccine-responding T cell clones in identical twins.

The source of this sequence is a woman between 18 and 30 years old in good health. Sequenced input: PBMCs. The chain is assembled from TRBV4-3 and TRBJ1-4, with 9 middle bases fitting TRBD1. The CDR3 has the sequence CASSPGQGLNEKLFF. The sequence in DNA is TGCGCCAGCAGCCCAGGACAGGGGCTTAATGAAAAACTGTTTTTT.